These 19 T cell receptor beta chains originate from one sample sequenced in a study of OX40 agonist ivuxolimab in advanced cancers. Only in-frame clones appear in the TCRdb table, and some are missing; sequencing was by immunoSEQ multiplex PCR. The data contain under 90,000 clones, nearly 90% of them singletons. The source was CD4+ or CD8+ T cells sorted from blood, collected in a trial of the OX40 agonist ivuxolimab. These receptors were collected from an adult with an advanced solid tumor such as melanoma, head and neck, liver or kidney cancer.

The genes are TRBV2 and TRBJ1-3; weak D call: TRBD1 (5 bases). Germline loops: CDR1 SNHLY, CDR2 FYNNEI. The ends were cut back, 6 bases at V and 2 bases at J, with 14 bases in the middle. This CDR3 spans 15 amino acids. CDR3 coding DNA: TGTGCCAGCAGCCCGCAGGGAGCACCTGGAAACACCATATATTTT. It encodes CASSPQGAPGNTIYF.

This chain joins TRBV21-1 and TRBJ2-3; the D call in the table, TRBD2, was not verified against the DNA. TRBV21-1 is a listed pseudogene. The CDR3 has 11 residues. The CDR3 here is CASPFEHTQYF. The CDR3 DNA follows: TGTGCCAGTCCCTTCGAGCATACGCAGTATTTT.

J is TRBJ2-7 and V is TRBV6-6; D could derive from TRBD1 or TRBD2 (5 bases each). Germline V gene data show CDR1 as MNHNY and CDR2 as SVGAGI (reference sequence). This CDR3 has 14 residues. The germline V and J ends were trimmed by 4 bases and 2 bases, with 12 bases remaining between them. DNA for the CDR3: TGTGCCAGCAGTTCCCGGGACGCGGCCTACGAGCAGTACTTC. It codes for CASSSRDAAYEQYF.

The chain couples TRBV6-5 to TRBJ1-1; the D gene is possibly TRBD1 (5 bases). Between the trimmed V and J ends, which lost 10 bases and 1 base, there was a span of 16 bases. The CDR3 is 14 residues long. Germline V gives CDR1 MNHEY, CDR2 SVGAGI. The CDR3: CATRDPRKNTEAFF. The CDR3 DNA reads TGTGCCACTAGGGACCCGCGGAAGAACACTGAAGCTTTCTTT.

The J gene is TRBJ1-1, the V gene TRBV6-1, with 12 nucleotides matching TRBD1. Germline CDR1 MNHNS, CDR2 SASEGT. The ends lost 6 bases at V and 5 bases at J; junction bases unmatched: 4. This CDR3 is 14 amino acids long. CDR3 sequence: CASSGTGGLTEAFF. The CDR3 DNA reads as TGTGCCAGCAGCGGGACAGGGGGCTTGACTGAAGCTTTCTTT.

The DNA of the CDR3 is TGCGCCGGTGGGGGGGGGAACACTGAAGCTTTCTTT. Residues: CAGGGGNTEAFF. V usage is TRBV10-2 and J usage is TRBJ1-1; perhaps TRBD1 as D (5 bases). Per the germline V gene, CDR1 is WSHSY and CDR2 is SAAADI. The CDR3 length is 12 residues. Trimming left V 11 bases short and J 1 base short, with 11 bases between.

The rearrangement joins TRBV6-1 to TRBJ1-3; TRBD1 aligns across 7 bases. Germline V gene data show CDR1 as MNHNS and CDR2 as SASEGT. The CDR3 contains 14 residues. The V segment lost 5 bases and the J segment 3 bases; nucleotides outside the gene matches: 4. Here the CDR3 DNA reads TGTGCCAGCAGTTTAGGGGGCAGTGGAAACACCATATATTTT. Its translation: CASSLGGSGNTIYF.

The chain is built from TRBV7-9 and TRBJ2-7; D is ambiguous. The V end was cut by 1 base, the J end by 4 bases, with 5 bases between. Germline V lookup: CDR1 SEHNR, CDR2 FQNEAQ (reference sequence). This CDR3 is built from 12 residues. As DNA, the CDR3 is TGTGCCAGCAGCTTAGTGAGGTACGAGCAGTACTTC. This codes for CASSLVRYEQYF. Full variable domain (rest looked up from reference TRBV7-9 and TRBJ2-7): DTGVSQNPRHKITKRGQNVTFRCDPISEHNRLYWYRQTLGQGPEFLTYFQNEAQLEKSRLLSDRFSAERPKGSFSTLEIQRTEQGDSAMYLCASSLVRYEQYFGPGTRLTVT.

This chain uses TRBV19 with TRBJ1-4; no clear D gene. The V end was cut by 5 bases, the J end by 0 bases, with 7 bases between. The CDR3 has 14 amino acids. CDR1 is LNHDA, CDR2 SQIVND, per germline (reference sequence). The chain's CDR3 is CASSPSTTNEKLFF. DNA for the CDR3: TGTGCCAGTAGTCCCAGTACAACTAATGAAAAACTGTTTTTT. Full variable domain (missing parts from reference TRBV19 and TRBJ1-4): DGGITQSPKYLFRKEGQNVTLSCEQNLNHDAMYWYRQDPGQGLRLIYYSQIVNDFQKGDIAEGYSVSREKKESFPLTVTSAQKNPTAFYLCASSPSTTNEKLFFGSGTQLSVL.

This chain joins TRBV9 and TRBJ1-1; D perhaps matches TRBD1 (6 bases). The V end lost 3 bases, the J end lost 1 base, and 10 bases lay between the germline ends. The germline gives CDR1 SGDLS, CDR2 YYNGEE. The CDR3 is made up of 14 amino acids. CDR3 DNA: TGTGCCAGCAGCGCCCAGGGACAGAACACTGAAGCTTTCTTT. This encodes CASSAQGQNTEAFF.

The chain uses TRBV6-6 and TRBJ2-7, with 9 bases lining up with TRBD2. J lost 6 bases, V lost 2 bases, and 8 bases had no gene match. This CDR3 has 15 amino acids. Germline loops: CDR1 MNHNY, CDR2 SVGAGI (reference sequence). The CDR3 is CASSYPLAGRVEQYF. In nucleotides, the CDR3 is TGTGCCAGCAGTTACCCCCTAGCGGGGCGGGTCGAGCAGTACTTC.

This CDR3 is CASSSSTGTSGGAREQYF. The CDR3, as DNA: TGTGCCAGCAGCTCAAGCACCGGGACTAGCGGGGGGGCCCGGGAGCAGTACTTC. This rearrangement joins TRBV7-8 to TRBJ2-7; 16 positions agree with TRBD2. The CDR3 sequence is 18 residues long. In germline, CDR1 is SGHVS, CDR2 FQNEAQ. V was clipped by 4 bases and J by 7 bases; unmatched bases: 13.

V gene TRBV28 combines with J gene TRBJ1-1; no definite D call. The CDR3 is 15 residues long. The germline gives CDR1 MDHEN, CDR2 SYDVKM. With 3 bases removed from V and 1 base from J, the gap between germline ends came to 12 bases. CDR3 sequence reads: CASSFRGRGNTEAFF. The CDR3 DNA is TGTGCCAGCAGTTTCCGGGGTCGCGGGAACACTGAAGCTTTCTTT.

Concerning this clone itself: The junction differs from germline at one of its ends, possibly a read error. The chain employs TRBV5-1 and TRBJ2-1, with 13 bases that match TRBD2. The germline gives CDR1 SGHRS, CDR2 YFSETQ. This CDR3 has 15 amino acids. The CDR3 DNA reads TGCGTCAGCAGCGCCGGGACTAGCGGGACTGGTGAGCAGTTCTTC. Translating gives CVSSAGTSGTGEQFF.

V and J are TRBV15 and TRBJ2-7; 7 bases match TRBD2. The ends lost 1 base at V and 6 bases at J; junction bases unmatched: 9. Germline CDR1 and CDR2: LNHNV and YYDKDF (reference sequence). CDR3 length: 15 residues. CDR3 in DNA: TGTGCCACCAGCAGAGCGCAGCGGGGTCGGGGCGAGCAGTACTTC. Translating it yields CATSRAQRGRGEQYF.

The chain combines TRBV19 with TRBJ1-1, with D unresolved. Trimming removed 4 bases from V and 2 bases from J, with 2 bases in between. Germline V gene sequence: CDR1 LNHDA, CDR2 SQIVND (reference sequence). The CDR3 sequence is 11 residues long. CDR3 sequence (DNA): TGTGCCAGTAGTAGAAACACTGAAGCTTTCTTT. As protein: CASSRNTEAFF. The whole variable domain, remainder taken from reference TRBV19 and TRBJ1-1, is DGGITQSPKYLFRKEGQNVTLSCEQNLNHDAMYWYRQDPGQGLRLIYYSQIVNDFQKGDIAEGYSVSREKKESFPLTVTSAQKNPTAFYLCASSRNTEAFFGQGTRLTVV.

The V and J genes are TRBV6-5 and TRBJ1-2; 8 bases align to TRBD1. Germline V gene sequence: CDR1 MNHEY, CDR2 SVGAGI. The CDR3 contains 15 residues. The J segment lost 3 bases and the V segment lost 4 bases, leaving 7 bases of the junction unmatched. The CDR3 DNA sequence: TGTGCCAGCAGTTTCCGACAGGGGTACGACTATGGCTACACCTTC. As protein: CASSFRQGYDYGYTF.

Notes on this clone: The sample carries other DNA sequences with the same CDR3. CDR3 amino acids: CASSERRGPYEQYF. The CDR3 region has the DNA TGTGCCAGCAGTGAGAGGAGGGGCCCCTACGAGCAGTACTTC. The chain combines TRBV2 with TRBJ2-7; the D gene is possibly TRBD2 (6 bases). Per the germline V gene, CDR1 is SNHLY and CDR2 is FYNNEI. The CDR3 consists of 14 residues. V lost 3 bases and J lost 2, with 11 bases in between.

V gene TRBV7-2 combines with J gene TRBJ2-5; 8 bases align to TRBD1. Germline CDR1 and CDR2: SGHTA and FQGNSA. Trimming at V came to 8 bases and at J to 5 bases, leaving 10 bases not matched to a gene. The length of the CDR3 is 14 residues. The CDR3 bases are TGTGCCAGCGCCCCCAGGGGGCAATGGGAGACCCAGTACTTC. Translation: CASAPRGQWETQYF.